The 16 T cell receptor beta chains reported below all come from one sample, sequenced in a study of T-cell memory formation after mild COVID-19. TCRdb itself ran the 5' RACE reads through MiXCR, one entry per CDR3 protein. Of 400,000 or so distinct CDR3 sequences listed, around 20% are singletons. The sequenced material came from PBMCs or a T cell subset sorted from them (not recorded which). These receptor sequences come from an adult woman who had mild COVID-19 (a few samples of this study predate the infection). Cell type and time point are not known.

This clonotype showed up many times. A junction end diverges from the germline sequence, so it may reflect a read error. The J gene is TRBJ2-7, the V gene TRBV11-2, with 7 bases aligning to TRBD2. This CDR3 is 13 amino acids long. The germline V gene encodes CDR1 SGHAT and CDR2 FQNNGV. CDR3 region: CASSSSAGLTSSF. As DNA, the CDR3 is TGTGCCAGCAGCTCGTCAGCGGGACTCACCAGTTCCTTC.

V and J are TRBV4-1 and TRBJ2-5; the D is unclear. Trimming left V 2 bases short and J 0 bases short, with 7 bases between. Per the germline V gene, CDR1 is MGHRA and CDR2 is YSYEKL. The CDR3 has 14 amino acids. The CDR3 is CASSQTENQETQYF. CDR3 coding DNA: TGCGCCAGCAGCCAAACGGAGAACCAAGAGACCCAGTACTTC.

The CDR3 loop is CASSLRTGVNYGYTF. CDR3 in DNA: TGTGCCAGCAGTCTCCGGACAGGGGTTAACTATGGCTACACCTTC. The rearrangement uses TRBV12-3 or TRBV12-4 and TRBJ1-2; 9 bases line up with TRBD1. There are 15 residues in the CDR3. V gave up 5 bases and J gave up 1 base; unmatched junction bases: 5.

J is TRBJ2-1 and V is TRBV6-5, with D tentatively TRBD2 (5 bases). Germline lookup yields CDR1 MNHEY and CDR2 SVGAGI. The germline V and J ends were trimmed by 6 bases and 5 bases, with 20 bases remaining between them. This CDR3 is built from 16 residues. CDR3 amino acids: CASSPPEVRGDNEQFF. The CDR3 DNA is TGTGCCAGCAGCCCCCCGGAGGTACGTGGGGACAATGAGCAGTTCTTC.

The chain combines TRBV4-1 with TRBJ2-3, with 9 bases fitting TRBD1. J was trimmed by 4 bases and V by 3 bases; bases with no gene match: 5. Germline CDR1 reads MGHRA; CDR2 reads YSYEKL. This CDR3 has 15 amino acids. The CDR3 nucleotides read TGCGCCAGCAGCCAGCGGACAGGGGAGCCAGATACGCAGTATTTT. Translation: CASSQRTGEPDTQYF.

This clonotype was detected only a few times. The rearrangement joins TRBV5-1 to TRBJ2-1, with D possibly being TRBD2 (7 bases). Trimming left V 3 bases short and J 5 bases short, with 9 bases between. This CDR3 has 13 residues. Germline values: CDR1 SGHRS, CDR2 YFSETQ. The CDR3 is CASSWEGDNEQFF. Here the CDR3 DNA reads TGCGCCAGCAGCTGGGAGGGGGACAATGAGCAGTTCTTC.

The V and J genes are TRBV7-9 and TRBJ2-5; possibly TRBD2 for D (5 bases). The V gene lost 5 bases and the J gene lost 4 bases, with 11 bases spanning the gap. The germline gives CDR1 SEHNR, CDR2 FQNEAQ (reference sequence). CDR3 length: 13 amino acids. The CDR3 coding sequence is TGTGCCAGCAGCCCTATTGCGGGAGAGACCCAGTACTTC. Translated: CASSPIAGETQYF.

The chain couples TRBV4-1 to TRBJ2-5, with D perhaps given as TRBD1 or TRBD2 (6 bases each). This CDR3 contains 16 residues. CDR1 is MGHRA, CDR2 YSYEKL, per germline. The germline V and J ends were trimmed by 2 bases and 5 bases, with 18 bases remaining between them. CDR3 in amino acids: CASSQWDGGSRETQYF. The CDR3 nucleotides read TGCGCCAGCAGCCAATGGGACGGGGGCAGTCGGGAGACCCAGTACTTC.

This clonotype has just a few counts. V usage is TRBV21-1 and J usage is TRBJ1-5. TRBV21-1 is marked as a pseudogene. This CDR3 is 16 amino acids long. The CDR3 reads CASGPRGGGGNQPQHF. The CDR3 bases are TGTGCCAGCGGACCCCGCGGGGGAGGGGGCAATCAGCCCCAGCATTTT.

The CDR3 DNA sequence: TGCAGTGCTAGTGACGGGGGGTCAAACACCATATATTTT. Amino acid sequence: CSASDGGSNTIYF. J is TRBJ1-3 and V is TRBV20-1, with D maybe TRBD1 (5 bases). There are 13 residues in the CDR3. Trimming took 3 bases from V and 6 from J, leaving 12 bases between them. CDR1 and CDR2 (germline): DFQATT, SNEGSKA (reference sequence).

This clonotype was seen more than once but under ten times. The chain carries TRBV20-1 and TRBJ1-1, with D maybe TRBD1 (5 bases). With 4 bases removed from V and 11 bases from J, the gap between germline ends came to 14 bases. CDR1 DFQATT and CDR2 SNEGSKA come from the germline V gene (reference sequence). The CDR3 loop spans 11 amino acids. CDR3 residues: CSATLGAGAFF. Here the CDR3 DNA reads TGCAGTGCTACCCTTGGGGCGGGTGCTTTCTTT.

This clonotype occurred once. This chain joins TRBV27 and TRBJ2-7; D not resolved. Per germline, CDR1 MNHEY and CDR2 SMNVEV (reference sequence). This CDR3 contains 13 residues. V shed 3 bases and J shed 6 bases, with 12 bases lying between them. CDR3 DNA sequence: TGTGCCAGCAGTTTGGGGTCCCTCTCCGAGCAGTACTTC. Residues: CASSLGSLSEQYF.

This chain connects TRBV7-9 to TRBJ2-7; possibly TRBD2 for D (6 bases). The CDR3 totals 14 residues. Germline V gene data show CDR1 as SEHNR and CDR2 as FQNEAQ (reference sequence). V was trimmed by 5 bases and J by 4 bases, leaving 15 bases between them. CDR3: CASSPRDSIYEQYF. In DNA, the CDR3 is TGTGCCAGCAGCCCTCGGGACTCGATATACGAGCAGTACTTC.

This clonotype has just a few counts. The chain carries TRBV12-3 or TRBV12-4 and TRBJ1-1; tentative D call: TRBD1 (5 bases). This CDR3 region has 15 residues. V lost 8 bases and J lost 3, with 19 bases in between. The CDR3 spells CASLTLQGRDTEAFF. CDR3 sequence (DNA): TGTGCCAGCCTTACTCTGCAGGGTAGGGACACTGAAGCTTTCTTT.

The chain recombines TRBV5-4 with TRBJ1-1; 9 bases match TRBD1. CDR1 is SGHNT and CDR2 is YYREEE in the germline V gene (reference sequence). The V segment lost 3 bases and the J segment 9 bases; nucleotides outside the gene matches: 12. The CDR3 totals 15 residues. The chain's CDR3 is CASSSPGQGKEKAFF. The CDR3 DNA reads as TGTGCCAGCAGCTCCCCGGGACAGGGAAAAGAGAAAGCTTTCTTT.

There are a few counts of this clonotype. CDR3 loop: CASSQDAGTHYEQYF. The CDR3 nucleotides are TGCGCCAGCAGCCAAGATGCGGGGACACACTACGAGCAGTACTTC. The V gene is TRBV4-1, the J gene TRBJ2-7; D tentatively fits TRBD1 or TRBD2 (6 bases each). This CDR3 contains 15 residues. Deletions cut 0 bases from V and 3 bases from J, with 12 bases between. CDR1 and CDR2 (germline): MGHRA, YSYEKL.